This TCR beta chain originates from a study of blood T cell repertoires in COVID-19. On the study more broadly: Samples representing acute and convalescent COVID-19 were sourced from the United States, Italy and Spain. T cells, B-cell-depleted T cells, or PBMCs provided the cDNA or gDNA that served as material.

This CDR3 contains 17 residues. Germline V lookup: CDR1 SEHNR, CDR2 FQNEAQ (reference sequence). V trimming: 4 bases; J trimming: 1 base; junction bases outside the gene matches: 5. Original handling: Reference gene primer amplification yielded estimated nucleated cell counts. The repertoire was sequenced with immunoSEQ multiplex PCR; TCRdb's copy has only in-frame clones and lacks some. From that table come the V and J calls and clone size; the DNA was used to work out D and trimming. The sample lists roughly 98,000 clones, roughly 77% seen once, with about 13% in the top ten. The rearrangement joins TRBV7-9 to TRBJ1-4; the match to TRBD1 covers 11 bases. The sequencing sample was made of peripheral blood. The clonotype was recovered from a human donor in a cohort sampled during active COVID-19. The chain's CDR3 is CASSWRDRGVTNEKLFF. CDR3 coding DNA: TGTGCCAGCAGCTGGAGGGACAGGGGGGTAACTAATGAAAAACTGTTTTTT.